This T cell receptor beta chain was captured in a study of blood T cells in healthy people across ages. In this sample, this clonotype turned up once. Its antigen is not known. Sample-barcoded 5' priming and a J-beta primer mix drove a second PCR of roughly 6 to 12 cycles. One entry per CDR3 protein, called by TCRdb with MiXCR from the 5' RACE reads. This table has more than 800,000 distinct CDR3 sequences, more than 25% appearing once. The CDR3 is 15 residues long. Germline-derived CDR1 and CDR2 are DFQATT and SNEGSKA (reference sequence). Unmatched junction bases numbered 9, after V lost 3 bases and J lost 2 bases. Study-wide points: Significant beta diversity loss was already apparent by age around 36, declining roughly linearly.

This chain connects TRBV20-1 to TRBJ1-1, with TRBD1 matching over 7 bases. The TCR sequence derives from a woman of 80 years or more in good health. What was sequenced was blood. The CDR3 DNA is TGCAGTGCTAGGAGCCGGACAGGCGTTAACACTGAAGCTTTCTTT. Its translation is CSARSRTGVNTEAFF.